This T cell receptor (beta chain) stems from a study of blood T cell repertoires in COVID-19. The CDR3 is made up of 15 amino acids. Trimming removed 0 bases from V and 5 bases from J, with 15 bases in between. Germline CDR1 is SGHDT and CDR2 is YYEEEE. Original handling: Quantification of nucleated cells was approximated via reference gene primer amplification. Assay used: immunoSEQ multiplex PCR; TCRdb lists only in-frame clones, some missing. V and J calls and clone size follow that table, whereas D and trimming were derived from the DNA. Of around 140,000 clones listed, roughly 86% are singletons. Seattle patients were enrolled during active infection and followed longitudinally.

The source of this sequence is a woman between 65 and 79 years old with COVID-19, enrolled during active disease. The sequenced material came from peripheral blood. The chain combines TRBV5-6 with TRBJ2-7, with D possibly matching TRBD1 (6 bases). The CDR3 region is CASSLVGAGVHEQYF. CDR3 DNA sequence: TGTGCCAGCAGCTTGGTCGGGGCAGGGGTCCACGAGCAGTACTTC. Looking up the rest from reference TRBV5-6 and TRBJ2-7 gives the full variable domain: DAGVTQSPTHLIKTRGQQVTLRCSPKSGHDTVSWYQQALGQGPQFIFQYYEEEERQRGNFPDRFSGHQFPNYSSELNVNALLLGDSALYLCASSLVGAGVHEQYFGPGTRLTVT.